This is a list of T cell receptor beta chains from one sample in a study of blood T cell repertoires in COVID-19. The repertoire was sequenced with immunoSEQ multiplex PCR; TCRdb's copy has only in-frame clones and lacks some. The top ten clones hold around 2.4% of a sample with 200,000 to 300,000 clones, about 79% of them seen once. The source material was peripheral blood. All receptors come from a man aged 40-55 years who had recovered from COVID-19. Each CDR3 is given with its conserved first and last residue. A D gene is named only where the DNA matches it firmly. Only part of the rows carry a size: once, few, many, or a class if the clone is expanded.

>.|TRBJ1-2|TRBD1|TRBV6-5
TGTGCCAGCAGTTACTCGACAGGGGGCGGATATTATGGCTACACCTTC
CASSYSTGGGYYGYTF
>.|TRBJ2-1|TRBD1|TRBV13
TGTGCCAGCAGCACCCGGGACAGGGGGCATGAGCAGTTCTTC
CASSTRDRGHEQFF
>.|TRBJ2-7|.|TRBV3-1/TRBV3-2
TGTGCCAGCAGCCAAGTGCGGGACTCCTACGAGCAGTACTTC
CASSQVRDSYEQYF
>.|TRBJ2-2|.|TRBV7-9
TGTGCCAGCAGCTTACTAGCGAACACCGGGGAGCTGTTTTTT
CASSLLANTGELFF
>.|TRBJ2-5|TRBD2|TRBV19
TGTGCCAGTAGTAAGGGTCTAGCGGGGGCAGAGACCCAGTACTTC
CASSKGLAGAETQYF
>.|TRBJ2-3|.|TRBV6-5
TGTGCCAGCACTAGAGCAGATACGCAGTATTTT
CASTRADTQYF
>.|TRBJ2-3|.|TRBV7-6
TGTGCCAGCAGCTTACGCGGGGGCTTCACAGATACGCAGTATTTT
CASSLRGGFTDTQYF
>.|TRBJ2-5|TRBD1|TRBV19
TGTGCCAGTAACCCAACAGGGGCCGCAGAGACCCAGTACTTC
CASNPTGAAETQYF
>.|TRBJ2-3|TRBD2|TRBV9
TGTGCCAGCTCTCGGGGGGGAGGAGGCGAGGGTACGCAGTATTTT
CASSRGGGGEGTQYF
>.|TRBJ2-2|.|TRBV5-1
TGCGCCAGCAGCTTGCAGGGGGGCCGTCCCACCGGGGAGCTGTTTTTT
CASSLQGGRPTGELFF
>many|TRBJ1-3|.|TRBV18
TGTGCCAGCTCACAAGGCCCGACAGGCTCTGGAAACACCATATATTTT
CASSQGPTGSGNTIYF
>.|TRBJ1-2|.|TRBV5-1
TGCGCCAGCAGCTCACAGGACTATGGCTACACCTTC
CASSSQDYGYTF